Listed below are T cell receptor beta chains from one sample, sequenced in a study of identical twins. MiXCR, applied by TCRdb to the 5' RACE reads, yields one record per CDR3 protein. The sample holds about 900,000 distinct CDR3 sequences, around 12% seen once. These sequences were also reported in another study, on yellow fever vaccine responses in identical twins.

The material sequenced was PBMCs. All receptors come from a woman under 30 in good health. The CDR3 runs from the conserved cysteine through the conserved F or W. D genes are given only for firm matches. Clone size is shown for a subset of rows, as once, few, many or a class of expanded clone.

TRBV20-1	TRBD2	.	TRBJ2-5	CSARVGGATETQYF	TGCAGTGCTAGAGTCGGGGGGGCCACAGAGACCCAGTACTTC
TRBV12-3/TRBV12-4	.	.	TRBJ2-7	CASSLQGPKDEQYF	TGTGCCAGCAGTTTACAGGGTCCGAAAGACGAGCAGTACTTC
TRBV12-3/TRBV12-4	.	.	TRBJ2-3	CASSLLWEFTDTQYF	TGTGCCAGCAGTTTGCTGTGGGAGTTTACAGATACGCAGTATTTT
TRBV5-1	.	many	TRBJ2-1	CASSSVQKNGNEQFF	TGCGCCAGCAGCTCGGTCCAAAAAAATGGGAATGAGCAGTTCTTC
TRBV5-1	.	few	TRBJ1-4	CASTAQIGEKLFF	TGCGCCAGCACAGCGCAAATAGGTGAAAAACTGTTTTTT
TRBV6-5	TRBD1	few	TRBJ2-2	CASSYFPRGQGYTGELFF	TGTGCCAGCAGTTATTTTCCTAGAGGACAGGGGTACACCGGGGAGCTGTTTTTT
TRBV20-1	.	few	TRBJ2-3	CSARAPVGGGIDTQYF	TGCAGTGCTAGGGCTCCCGTTGGAGGAGGGATAGATACGCAGTATTTT
TRBV25-1	.	.	TRBJ2-2	CASSEVGQFNTGELFF	TGTGCCAGCAGTGAAGTGGGACAATTCAACACCGGGGAGCTGTTTTTT
TRBV7-8	.	few	TRBJ1-1	CASSSFPRSEAFF	TGTGCCAGCAGCTCCTTCCCAAGATCTGAAGCTTTCTTT
TRBV27	.	.	TRBJ2-5	CASKVWDGIGETQYF	TGTGCCAGCAAAGTTTGGGACGGGATTGGAGAGACCCAGTACTTC
TRBV3-1	TRBD1	few	TRBJ2-4	CASSPPTGAGKNIQYF	TGTGCCAGCAGCCCTCCGACAGGGGCCGGCAAAAACATTCAGTACTTC
TRBV7-9	.	few	TRBJ1-2	CASSLNAEGYGYTF	TGTGCCAGCAGCTTGAATGCGGAGGGCTATGGCTACACCTTC
TRBV27	TRBD1	many	TRBJ2-7	CASSSQGAHYEQYF	TGTGCCAGCAGTTCACAGGGGGCGCATTACGAGCAGTACTTC
TRBV2	.	.	TRBJ2-7	CASSRLGPSYEQYF	TGTGCCAGCAGTCGACTAGGACCCTCCTACGAGCAGTACTTC
TRBV12-3/TRBV12-4	TRBD1	many	TRBJ1-2	CASSLKGGADGYTF	TGTGCCAGCAGTTTAAAAGGGGGCGCCGATGGCTACACCTTC
TRBV5-1	TRBD2	.	TRBJ2-1	CASSLRVAGERNEQFF	TGCGCCAGCAGCTTGCGCGTAGCGGGAGAACGCAATGAGCAGTTCTTC
TRBV7-9	.	.	TRBJ1-2	CASSLDDISSGYTF	TGTGCCAGCAGCTTAGATGACATATCGAGTGGCTACACCTTC
TRBV5-1	TRBD1	.	TRBJ2-4	CASSPGQGGVIQYF	TGCGCCAGCAGCCCGGGACAGGGGGGAGTCATTCAGTACTTC
TRBV12-3/TRBV12-4	.	.	TRBJ1-5	CASTRSPGGQPQHF	TGTGCCAGCACCCGATCCCCGGGTGGACAGCCCCAGCATTTT
TRBV24-1	.	.	TRBJ2-1	CATSEGTALENEQFF	TGTGCCACCAGTGAGGGGACCGCCCTGGAAAATGAGCAGTTCTTC
TRBV5-1	.	many	TRBJ2-2	CASSPQGGSFTGELFF	TGCGCCAGCAGCCCCCAGGGCGGTAGTTTCACCGGGGAGCTGTTTTTT
TRBV25-1	.	.	TRBJ2-6	CASSELKGNNVLTF	TGTGCCAGCAGTGAATTGAAGGGGAACAACGTCCTGACTTTC
TRBV28	TRBD1	few	TRBJ2-2	CAIGDSTGELFF	TGTGCCATAGGGGACAGCACCGGGGAGCTGTTTTTT
TRBV12-3/TRBV12-4	.	many	TRBJ1-1	CASSSQGRAGTEAFF	TGTGCCAGCAGTTCTCAGGGTAGGGCTGGCACTGAAGCTTTCTTT
TRBV20-1	TRBD2	few	TRBJ2-3	CSARDPGLAGGTSTDTQYF	TGCAGTGCTAGAGATCCGGGACTAGCGGGAGGGACTAGCACAGATACGCAGTATTTT
TRBV24-1	TRBD2	.	TRBJ2-1	CATSDVGGVLNEQFF	TGTGCCACCAGTGATGTGGGGGGGGTACTCAATGAGCAGTTCTTC
TRBV5-1	.	many	TRBJ2-2	CASSLRVGNTGELFF	TGCGCCAGCAGCTTGAGGGTCGGGAACACCGGGGAGCTGTTTTTT